A selection of T cell receptor beta chains follows, all from one sample in a study of OX40 agonist ivuxolimab in advanced cancers. Here immunoSEQ multiplex PCR was the method, and the copy in TCRdb shows in-frame clones only, minus some. The sample yields around 70,000 clones, around 83% seen once. The sample was CD4+ or CD8+ T cells sorted from blood, taken in a trial of the OX40 agonist ivuxolimab. The receptors stem from an adult with an advanced solid tumor such as melanoma, head and neck, liver or kidney cancer. Each CDR3 is given with its conserved first and last residue. The order of the fields is CDR3 protein, D gene, V gene, J gene. D genes are given only for firm matches.

CDR3 protein: CASSRQGNGNQPQHF
D gene: -
V gene: TRBV7-2
J gene: TRBJ1-5

CDR3 protein: CASSVRGGGVMNTEAFF
D gene: -
V gene: TRBV7-6
J gene: TRBJ1-1

CDR3 protein: CASSVATSSNYGYTF
D gene: -
V gene: TRBV9
J gene: TRBJ1-2

CDR3 protein: CASSQSAYSQPQHF
D gene: -
V gene: TRBV4-3
J gene: TRBJ1-5

CDR3 protein: CASSLSGAGGYTF
D gene: -
V gene: TRBV27
J gene: TRBJ1-2

CDR3 protein: CASSLAHRAGATPLHF
D gene: -
V gene: TRBV7-9
J gene: TRBJ1-6

CDR3 protein: CASSITRDRQETQYF
D gene: TRBD1
V gene: TRBV5-6
J gene: TRBJ2-5

CDR3 protein: CASGLDTTDEQYF
D gene: -
V gene: TRBV12-5
J gene: TRBJ2-7

CDR3 protein: CASTEVLREKLFF
D gene: -
V gene: TRBV6-8
J gene: TRBJ1-4

CDR3 protein: CASSLGTTYDTQYF
D gene: -
V gene: TRBV11-2
J gene: TRBJ2-3

CDR3 protein: CASSFGTSGVYEQYF
D gene: TRBD2
V gene: TRBV6-5
J gene: TRBJ2-7

CDR3 protein: CAIRPGQGAYEQYF
D gene: TRBD1
V gene: TRBV10-3
J gene: TRBJ2-7

CDR3 protein: CASNPWERNSPLHF
D gene: -
V gene: TRBV6-1
J gene: TRBJ1-6

CDR3 protein: CAISESGQNYGYTF
D gene: TRBD1
V gene: TRBV10-3
J gene: TRBJ1-2

CDR3 protein: CSVKGRGGSQETQYF
D gene: -
V gene: TRBV29-1
J gene: TRBJ2-5

CDR3 protein: CASGSRDGGGYNEQFF
D gene: TRBD2
V gene: TRBV12-5
J gene: TRBJ2-1

CDR3 protein: CASSLSLAGTTDTQYF
D gene: TRBD2
V gene: TRBV5-1
J gene: TRBJ2-3

CDR3 protein: CASSFSGTENSPLHF
D gene: TRBD1
V gene: TRBV5-5
J gene: TRBJ1-6

CDR3 protein: CASSLAGRHTGELFF
D gene: -
V gene: TRBV7-2
J gene: TRBJ2-2

CDR3 protein: CASSQGGVTHEKLFF
D gene: -
V gene: TRBV4-2
J gene: TRBJ1-4

CDR3 protein: CASSQDGRGKYGYTF
D gene: -
V gene: TRBV4-3
J gene: TRBJ1-2